This T cell receptor beta chain appears in the sequencing data of a study of blood T cell repertoires in COVID-19 (dated by TCRdb to 2018 to 2020). For the study in its entirety: The collaborator samples originated in the United States, Italy and Spain and spanned the acute and convalescent phases of COVID-19. The material from the prospective study consisted of cDNA or gDNA derived from T cells, B-cell-depleted T cells, or PBMCs. The dataset comprised deeply sampled blood TCRbeta repertoires from subjects exposed to, actively infected with, or recovered from COVID-19. The repertoires were released in a freely available public database intended as a resource for research on the immune response to SARS-CoV-2. Samples were obtained from the ongoing ImmuneRACE study (first 160 participants) and from 950 to 1,500 subjects provided by 6 global collaborators. Sample metadata almost always included a de-identified subject ID, COVID-19 status, age in years and sex. Where HLA class I and class II types were available, the types were taken from metadata supplied by the sample provider, not from assay-based typing.

Broad study findings and their caveats: How much clinical and demographic metadata was included differed by source and by participant, and the metadata was provided uncurated.

The immunoSEQ Assay, a bias-controlled multiplex PCR, was used to amplify TCRbeta CDR3 regions from genomic DNA. The published analysis was carried out like this. Nucleated cell counts per sample were estimated from amplification of reference gene primers within the assay. To quantify the absolute abundance of each unique TCRbeta CDR3 rearrangement, sequence reads were collapsed and filtered. Productive Simpson clonality was computed per sample as the square root of Simpson's diversity index over productive rearrangements. This immuneACCESS table, as held by TCRdb, lists in-frame sequences with V and J called but not all clones. Of the missing ones, under half trace to an unresolved V gene in checked studies; the others have no known cause. D and trimming come from the DNA, and the V and J calls and clone size come from that table. This sample holds about 100,000 clones; 90% were observed only once. The ten largest clones add up to approximately 1.6% of the sample.

Here V drops 6 bases and J drops 8 bases, and the junction holds 13 bases not matched to any gene. The CDR3 holds 15 amino acids from the cysteine to the phenylalanine. The entry retains the CDR3 DNA only, 45 bases that are in frame from base 1. CDR1 and CDR2 are drawn from the germline V gene: MNHEY, SVGAGI. A word on this clone: No antigen is known for it. Per-base qualities were not stored, and no clone one base away is much larger.

Each collaborating institution followed its own protocols to collect whole blood in K2EDTA tubes. For TCRbeta analysis, collaborators shipped samples in one of three forms: frozen whole blood, isolated PBMCs, or DNA extracted from either of those sample types. The chain employs TRBV6-5 and TRBJ2-1; 7 central bases correspond to TRBD2. This TCR was sampled from a human donor with active COVID-19. The donor label of this sample is uncertain. Sequenced input: peripheral blood. The DNA sequence is as follows: TGTGCCAGCAGCCCGGGAGCGGGGAGTCACCATGAGCAGTTCTTC. This translates into CASSPGAGSHHEQFF.